The 11 T cell receptor beta chains listed next were all sequenced from one sample in a study of response to subunit inactivated influenza vaccine. TCRdb fed the RT-PCR reads into MiXCR, producing one record per CDR3 protein. The top ten clones hold roughly 10% of a sample with hundreds of thousands of distinct CDR3 sequences, less than 20% of them seen once. The sample here was PBMCs from blood, taken 4 to 6 days after vaccination. The receptors originated from a man over 45 who received an inactivated influenza vaccine.

This clonotype showed up just once. The rearrangement joins TRBV12-3 or TRBV12-4 to TRBJ2-1; 8 nucleotides agree with TRBD1. This CDR3 has 15 residues. Trimming at V came to 5 bases and at J to 9 bases, leaving 12 bases not matched to a gene. CDR3 nucleotide sequence: TGTGCCAGCAGTGGAAGAGCGGATGGGACAGGTGAGCAGTTCTTC. As protein: CASSGRADGTGEQFF.

The rearrangement links TRBV12-3 or TRBV12-4 to TRBJ2-7, with D hard to call. V lost 1 base, J lost 7 bases, and 11 bases lay in between. There are 13 residues in the CDR3. The chain's CDR3 is CASSLEGRREQYF. The CDR3 nucleotides are TGTGCCAGCAGTTTAGAGGGTAGGCGGGAGCAGTACTTC.

This clonotype was detected only a few times. The rearrangement links TRBV10-3 to TRBJ2-3, with 13 bases aligning to TRBD2. J lost 2 bases, V lost 11 bases, and 25 bases had no gene match. This CDR3 region has 21 residues. Germline values: CDR1 ENHRY, CDR2 SYGVKD. CDR3 residues: CASRGPSLAGGPQRATDTQYF. CDR3 in DNA: TGTGCCTCGCGAGGCCCCTCACTAGCGGGAGGGCCGCAACGGGCCACAGATACGCAGTATTTT.

This clonotype came up a few times. The gene calls are TRBV28 and TRBJ2-5; TRBD2 is a possible D gene (6 bases). The CDR3 is 12 residues long. Trimming took off 8 bases at V and 6 bases at J, with 13 bases between the two ends. The germline CDR1 and CDR2 sequences are MDHEN and SYDVKM. CDR3 in amino acids: CASGDSYQTQYF. For the CDR3, the DNA is TGTGCCAGCGGGGACTCCTACCAGACCCAGTACTTC.

The rearrangement links TRBV15 to TRBJ1-2; 7 bases align to TRBD1. The trim removed 5 bases at V and 7 bases at J, leaving 10 bases unmatched. CDR1 is LNHNV and CDR2 is YYDKDF in the germline V gene (reference sequence). CDR3 size: 14 residues. This CDR3 is CATSVDRDSGGYTF. CDR3 nucleotides: TGTGCCACCAGCGTCGACAGGGACTCAGGTGGCTACACCTTC.

The chain uses TRBV9 and TRBJ2-1; D not certain. The CDR3 loop spans 17 amino acids. The germline CDR1 and CDR2 sequences are SGDLS and YYNGEE. V lost 4 bases to trimming and J lost 5 bases, with 22 bases between them. The CDR3 loop reads CASSPPRSSTYNNEQFF. In DNA form, the CDR3 reads TGTGCCAGCAGCCCCCCCCGTAGCTCAACATACAACAATGAGCAGTTCTTC.

This clonotype came up a few times. The rearrangement joins TRBV27 to TRBJ2-4, with D perhaps matching TRBD2 (6 bases). V gave up 2 bases and J gave up 0 bases, with 11 bases separating them. CDR1 MNHEY and CDR2 SMNVEV come from the germline V gene (reference sequence). The length of the CDR3 is 16 residues. CDR3 nucleotides: TGTGCCAGCAGTTTAGGGGGGATTCTAGCCAAAAACATTCAGTACTTC. Encoded protein: CASSLGGILAKNIQYF.

This sequence joins TRBV7-3 and TRBJ2-3; 11 bases align to TRBD2. The CDR3 totals 14 residues. Unmatched junction bases numbered 5, after V lost 5 bases and J lost 7 bases. CDR1 is SGHTA, CDR2 FQGTGA, per germline. CDR3 amino acids: CASSPGLAGYTQYF. CDR3 nucleotide sequence: TGTGCCAGCAGCCCTGGACTAGCGGGTTATACGCAGTATTTT.

There are a few counts of this clonotype. This sequence joins TRBV10-3 and TRBJ2-6; either TRBD1 or TRBD2 may supply D (5 bases each). This CDR3 region has 17 residues. CDR1 ENHRY and CDR2 SYGVKD come from the germline V gene. Trimming stripped 10 bases from V and 1 base from J, with 20 bases between. The CDR3 coding sequence is TGTGCCACCCGGGACCCGGGCCATACTTCTGGGGCCAACGTCCTGACTTTC. Encoded protein: CATRDPGHTSGANVLTF.

This clonotype occurred many times. This sequence joins TRBV29-1 and TRBJ2-1; a weak D match, TRBD1 (5 bases). This CDR3 contains 11 residues. V was trimmed by 8 bases and J by 2 bases, leaving 7 bases between them. Germline V gives CDR1 SQVTM, CDR2 ANQGSEA. This CDR3 is CSSQAYNEQFF. CDR3 DNA sequence: TGCAGCTCACAGGCCTACAATGAGCAGTTCTTC.

V gene TRBV5-1 combines with J gene TRBJ2-7; D unresolved. Trimming took 1 base from V and 0 from J, leaving 11 bases between them. The CDR3 has 15 residues. Germline values: CDR1 SGHRS, CDR2 YFSETQ. The CDR3 region is CASSLIGPDSYEQYF. The CDR3 DNA sequence: TGCGCCAGCAGCTTGATTGGTCCGGACTCCTACGAGCAGTACTTC.